This is a list of T cell receptor beta chains from one sample in a study of T cells in Graves' hyperthyroidism and ophthalmopathy. TCRdb processed the multiplex PCR reads anew with MiXCR; each CDR3 protein has one entry. The sample consists of about 360,000 distinct CDR3 sequences, 13% of them appearing once. Sequenced: blood. Receptors originate from a man between 25 and 39 years old with Graves' hyperthyroidism that later progressed to Graves' ophthalmopathy. Each CDR3 is given with its conserved first and last residue. A D gene is named only where the DNA matches it firmly. The listing skips clone size in some rows; elsewhere it reads once, few, many or a size class.

j_call	d_call	v_call	clone_size	cdr3_aa	cdr3_nt
TRBJ1-1	.	TRBV3-1	.	CASSQGPATMNTEAFF	TGTGCCAGCAGCCAAGGGCCAGCAACAATGAACACTGAAGCTTTCTTT
TRBJ2-5	TRBD2	TRBV10-2	.	CASSDTSGGAFFQETQYF	TGCGCCAGCAGTGACACTAGCGGGGGGGCTTTCTTCCAAGAGACCCAGTACTTC
TRBJ2-3	TRBD1	TRBV24-1	many	CATSDQPGQYTDTQYF	TGTGCCACCAGTGATCAACCGGGACAGTACACAGATACGCAGTATTTT
TRBJ2-1	.	TRBV4-1	.	CASSQERGGSYNEQFF	TGCGCCAGCAGCCAAGAAAGGGGCGGCTCCTACAATGAGCAGTTCTTC
TRBJ2-5	.	TRBV11-2	many	CASSLGGSTQETQYF	TGTGCCAGCAGCTTAGGGGGGAGCACCCAAGAGACCCAGTACTTC
TRBJ2-1	.	TRBV7-9	many	CASSLALGANEQFF	TGTGCCAGCAGCTTAGCGCTTGGGGCCAATGAGCAGTTCTTC
TRBJ1-4	.	TRBV11-2	many	CASSLGSSRGRKLFF	TGTGCCAGCAGCTTAGGATCATCTCGAGGGAGAAAACTGTTTTTT
TRBJ1-6	TRBD1	TRBV10-3	many	CAIRQGQGLSYNSPLHF	TGTGCCATCCGCCAGGGACAGGGGTTGTCCTATAATTCACCCCTCCACTTT
TRBJ2-5	.	TRBV3-1	many	CASSQPPGTRQETQYF	TGTGCCAGCAGCCAACCCCCCGGGACAAGGCAAGAGACCCAGTACTTC
TRBJ2-7	TRBD2	TRBV7-8	many	CASSWTSGGKGEQYF	TGTGCCAGCAGCTGGACTAGCGGTGGGAAGGGAGAGCAGTACTTC
TRBJ1-2	TRBD1	TRBV19	.	CASSMNPGQHGYTF	TGTGCCAGTAGTATGAACCCGGGACAGCATGGCTACACCTTC
TRBJ1-1	.	TRBV2	many	CASNKRTEAFF	TGTGCCAGCAACAAACGAACTGAAGCTTTCTTT
TRBJ2-7	.	TRBV4-1	.	CASSQGTALSYEQYF	TGCGCCAGCAGCCAAGGGACTGCCCTATCCTACGAGCAGTACTTC
TRBJ2-7	TRBD1	TRBV6-1	many	CASSSGTGNYEQYF	TGTGCCAGCAGCTCGGGGACAGGGAACTACGAGCAGTACTTC
TRBJ1-5	.	TRBV12-3/TRBV12-4	many	CASSLAGTAQHF	TGTGCCAGCAGTTTAGCGGGAACAGCCCAGCATTTT
TRBJ1-6	TRBD1	TRBV6-1	many	CASSARTGENSPLHF	TGTGCCAGCAGTGCGAGGACAGGGGAGAATTCACCCCTCCACTTT
TRBJ2-1	TRBD1	TRBV6-1	many	CASSPTGGSYNEQFF	TGCGCCAGCAGCCCGACAGGGGGTTCCTACAATGAGCAGTTCTTC
TRBJ1-6	TRBD1	TRBV7-9	.	CASSVRQGSPLHF	TGTGCCAGCAGCGTCCGACAGGGTTCACCCCTCCACTTT
TRBJ1-2	TRBD1	TRBV12-3/TRBV12-4	few	CASRHRGRGYGYTF	TGTGCCAGCAGACACAGGGGTCGGGGCTATGGCTACACCTTC
TRBJ1-4	.	TRBV5-6	.	CASSFRQGDEKLFF	TGTGCCAGCAGCTTTCGGCAGGGTGATGAAAAACTGTTTTTT
TRBJ2-7	TRBD2	TRBV7-9	many	CASSAGTSGVEYEQYF	TGTGCCAGCAGCGCGGGGACTAGCGGGGTTGAGTACGAGCAGTACTTC
TRBJ2-3	.	TRBV20-1	.	CSARPATDTQYF	TGCAGTGCTAGGCCGGCCACAGATACGCAGTATTTT
TRBJ1-5	.	TRBV29-1	.	CSAKVGSEGNQPQHF	TGCAGCGCCAAAGTGGGGTCGGAGGGCAATCAGCCCCAGCATTTT
TRBJ1-2	.	TRBV6-1	few	CAGTPLGEDNYGYTF	TGTGCCGGCACCCCCCTGGGAGAAGATAACTATGGCTACACCTTC
TRBJ1-4	.	TRBV7-2	.	CASSPITPAGPEKLFF	TGTGCCAGCAGTCCGATTACACCAGCAGGGCCTGAAAAACTGTTTTTT
TRBJ1-5	.	TRBV12-5	many	CASAPGDVSNQPQHF	TGTGCTAGTGCCCCAGGGGACGTGAGCAATCAGCCCCAGCATTTT
TRBJ2-7	TRBD2	TRBV11-2	.	CASSWGLAESCEQYF	TGTGCCAGCAGCTGGGGACTAGCGGAGTCTTGCGAGCAGTACTTC
TRBJ2-7	.	TRBV28	many	CASSSPSESYEQYF	TGTGCCAGCAGTTCCCCAAGCGAAAGCTACGAGCAGTACTTC
TRBJ1-1	.	TRBV5-1	.	CGSSTGASTEAFF	TGCGGCAGCAGCACCGGAGCCAGCACTGAAGCTTTCTTT
TRBJ1-6	.	TRBV30	.	CAWGGRGYNSPLHF	TGTGCCTGGGGGGGCAGGGGTTATAATTCACCCCTCCACTTT
TRBJ2-1	TRBD1	TRBV7-9	many	CASSLVGQGWNEQFF	TGTGCCAGCAGCTTAGTTGGACAGGGGTGGAATGAGCAGTTCTTC
TRBJ1-4	.	TRBV7-9	few	CAIERGEKLFF	TGTGCCATCGAGCGCGGGGAAAAACTGTTTTTT
TRBJ1-6	.	TRBV27	many	CASSLWGSRNSPLHF	TGTGCCAGCAGTTTGTGGGGGTCGCGCAATTCACCCCTCCACTTT
TRBJ2-2	TRBD2	TRBV12-3/TRBV12-4	many	CASSSGTSGMDTGELFF	TGTGCCAGCAGTTCCGGGACTAGCGGGATGGACACCGGGGAGCTGTTTTTT
TRBJ2-7	TRBD1	TRBV20-1	many	CSARRGTGVYEQYF	TGCAGTGCTAGAAGGGGGACAGGGGTCTACGAGCAGTACTTC
TRBJ1-1	.	TRBV5-4	.	CASSPQGFDTEAFF	TGTGCCAGCAGCCCACAGGGTTTCGACACTGAAGCTTTCTTT